The 24 T cell receptor beta chains given below trace back to one sample, sequenced in a study of cytomegalovirus exposure and HLA in healthy donors. The PCR had 60 Vbeta and 13 Jbeta primers. Assay: immunoSEQ multiplex PCR; the TCRdb copy retains only in-frame clones and omits some. The repertoire holds tens of thousands of clones, with 65% to 85% as singletons. Sequencing was done on a sample of PBMCs. Every receptor here comes from a man younger than 40 in good health and CMV-seronegative.

This clone occurred once. The chain combines TRBV7-2 with TRBJ1-3; 7 bases map to TRBD1. Germline loops: CDR1 SGHTA, CDR2 FQGNSA. The CDR3 is 16 amino acids. J was trimmed by 3 bases and V by 1 base; bases with no gene match: 6. The CDR3 nucleotides read TGTGCCAGCAGCTTAGACTCCAACAGGGGTGGAAACACCATATATTTT. Its translation is CASSLDSNRGGNTIYF.

J is TRBJ1-3 and V is TRBV6-9; 8 bases line up with TRBD1. This CDR3 comprises 16 residues. In germline, CDR1 is MNHGY, CDR2 SVAAGI. With 1 base clipped from V and 3 bases from J, the junction kept 5 bases outside the gene matches. The CDR3 bases are TGTGCCAGCAGTTATTGCAGGGGGCAGAGTGGAAACACCATATATTTT. Its translation is CASSYCRGQSGNTIYF.

This rearrangement joins TRBV18 to TRBJ1-5; 9 positions agree with TRBD1. Germline CDR1 KGHSH, CDR2 LQKENI. The V gene end was trimmed by 4 bases and the J gene end by 6 bases; junction bases not matched to a gene: 16. The CDR3 totals 18 residues. The CDR3 DNA sequence: TGTGCCAGCTCACAGGGGCCACAGGGGGCTGAACGGAGTCAGCCCCAGCATTTT. Residues: CASSQGPQGAERSQPQHF. Complete variable domain (other parts from reference TRBV18 and TRBJ1-5): NAGVMQNPRHLVRRRGQEARLRCSPMKGHSHVYWYRQLPEEGLKFMVYLQKENIIDESGMPKERFSAEFPKEGPSILRIQQVVRGDSAAYFCASSQGPQGAERSQPQHFGDGTRLSIL.

This clone has a single count. The chain carries TRBV5-1 and TRBJ2-3; no firm D call. V lost 0 bases to trimming and J lost 6 bases, with 11 bases between them. CDR1 and CDR2 from the germline V gene are SGHRS and YFSETQ. CDR3 length: 14 residues. CDR3 loop: CASSLDSGRDTQYF. In DNA form, the CDR3 reads TGCGCCAGCAGCTTGGATTCGGGTCGGGATACGCAGTATTTT.

The table lists this clone with a count of one. This chain links TRBV25-1 with TRBJ2-1, with 7 bases matching TRBD2. Germline assignment: CDR1 MGHDK and CDR2 SYGVNS. The V and J ends lost 2 bases and 4 bases, in that order; junction bases with no gene match: 14. The CDR3 is 18 amino acids. CDR3 bases: TGTGCCAGCAGTGAAAGCGTCGGGGGGAAGTTCTCTTACAATGAGCAGTTCTTC. Translated, it gives CASSESVGGKFSYNEQFF.

The chain has TRBV7-9 and TRBJ1-5; 7 bases agree with TRBD1. CDR3 size: 17 residues. The trim removed 1 base at V and 9 bases at J, leaving 15 bases unmatched. The V gene's germline CDR1 is SEHNR and CDR2 FQNEAQ (reference sequence). This CDR3 reads CASSLGSGDSRIRPQHF. CDR3 bases: TGTGCCAGCAGCTTAGGGTCTGGGGACAGCCGGATCAGGCCCCAGCATTTT.

This clone has a handful of counts. The chain recombines TRBV5-1 with TRBJ1-2, with 7 bases identical to TRBD1. Per the germline V gene, CDR1 is SGHRS and CDR2 is YFSETQ. The CDR3 length is 16 residues. The V and J ends lost 0 bases and 0 bases, in that order; junction bases with no gene match: 5. CDR3 protein: CASSLGDSLSNYGYTF. In DNA, the CDR3 is TGCGCCAGCAGCTTGGGGGACAGCCTATCTAACTATGGCTACACCTTC.

The genes are TRBV7-2 and TRBJ2-1; D gene ambiguous. Germline V gene sequence: CDR1 SGHTA, CDR2 FQGNSA. The CDR3 is 13 amino acids. V dropped 3 bases and J dropped 4 bases, with 7 bases sitting between them. The CDR3 DNA reads as TGTGCCAGCAGCTTTTCCGGGTACAATGAGCAGTTCTTC. Translating gives CASSFSGYNEQFF.

The J gene is TRBJ2-2, the V gene TRBV5-5; 7 nucleotides line up with TRBD2. J lost 6 bases, V lost 0 bases, and 8 bases had no gene match. CDR1 and CDR2 from the germline V gene are SGHKS and YYEKEE (reference sequence). CDR3 length equals 16 residues. CDR3 region: CASSLGTGGSAGELFF. The DNA of the CDR3 is TGTGCCAGCAGCTTGGGGACCGGGGGGTCGGCCGGGGAGCTGTTTTTT.

V gene TRBV28 combines with J gene TRBJ1-2; D is undetermined. With 5 bases removed from V and 2 bases from J, the gap between germline ends came to 12 bases. In germline, CDR1 is MDHEN, CDR2 SYDVKM. This CDR3 has 14 residues. Written as DNA, the CDR3 is TGTGCCAGCAGTGCCGGCGGGGAAAACTATGGCTACACCTTC. Protein: CASSAGGENYGYTF.

The rearrangement uses TRBV7-9 and TRBJ1-1; D is perhaps TRBD1 (6 bases). Germline CDR1 is SEHNR and CDR2 is FQNEAQ (reference sequence). The CDR3 runs 15 residues. The ends were cut back, 0 bases at V and 5 bases at J, with 13 bases in the middle. The CDR3 coding sequence is TGTGCCAGCAGCTTAGCACAGGGCACTGGAACTGAAGCTTTCTTT. It encodes CASSLAQGTGTEAFF.

The chain uses TRBV7-2 and TRBJ2-1; D is unresolved. This CDR3 is 11 amino acids long. The V gene lost 2 bases and the J gene lost 9 bases, with 5 bases spanning the gap. The V gene's germline CDR1 is SGHTA and CDR2 FQGNSA. In nucleotides, the CDR3 is TGTGCCAGCAGCTTAACTCGTGAGCAGTTCTTC. Translating gives CASSLTREQFF.

CDR3 coding DNA: TGTGCCAGCAGCTTGGCGTGGGGCAGGGTGGACTATGGCTACACCTTC. Protein sequence: CASSLAWGRVDYGYTF. This chain connects TRBV5-8 to TRBJ1-2; D might be TRBD1 (5 bases). The CDR3 is made up of 16 amino acids. Germline-derived CDR1 and CDR2 are SGHTS and YDEGEE. Trimming shortened V by 0 bases and J by 3 bases, and 15 bases separated the two germline ends.

The chain links TRBV2 to TRBJ2-5; TRBD2 matches 10 bases. CDR1 SNHLY and CDR2 FYNNEI come from the germline V gene. With V trimmed by 6 bases and J by 4 bases, 5 bases remained unmatched. This CDR3 spans 14 amino acids. CDR3 loop: CASRAGTSVETQYF. The CDR3 DNA reads as TGTGCCAGCAGAGCCGGGACTAGCGTAGAGACCCAGTACTTC.

This clone is labeled as medium-sized (0.01 to 0.1%). CDR3 amino acids: CASSLAGQDRVFF. The CDR3 nucleotides are TGTGCCAGCAGCTTGGCGGGGCAGGACAGGGTGTTCTTC. The chain joins TRBV5-6 to TRBJ2-1, with 8 bases identical to TRBD1. CDR3 length: 13 residues. CDR1 SGHDT and CDR2 YYEEEE come from the germline V gene. The trim removed 0 bases at V and 15 bases at J, leaving 8 bases unmatched.

The chain recombines TRBV7-8 with TRBJ1-4; 9 positions agree with TRBD1. The V segment lost 4 bases and the J segment 7 bases; nucleotides outside the gene matches: 13. This CDR3 contains 17 residues. Germline lookup yields CDR1 SGHVS and CDR2 FQNEAQ. CDR3 DNA: TGTGCCAGCAGCTCGATAACAGGGGGCGCATTAGGTGAAAAACTGTTTTTT. Protein: CASSSITGGALGEKLFF.

The V gene is TRBV5-6, the J gene TRBJ1-1, with a weak D call TRBD1 (5 bases). The V end was cut by 0 bases, the J end by 5 bases, with 8 bases between. The CDR3 consists of 13 residues. Per the germline V gene, CDR1 is SGHDT and CDR2 is YYEEEE. CDR3 loop: CASSLAGKTEAFF. CDR3 nucleotides: TGTGCCAGCAGCTTGGCAGGGAAGACTGAAGCTTTCTTT. The full variable domain, its missing parts supplied by reference TRBV5-6 and TRBJ1-1, is DAGVTQSPTHLIKTRGQQVTLRCSPKSGHDTVSWYQQALGQGPQFIFQYYEEEERQRGNFPDRFSGHQFPNYSSELNVNALLLGDSALYLCASSLAGKTEAFFGQGTRLTVV.

The chain is built from TRBV21-1 and TRBJ1-2; no DNA check was done on the table's D call, TRBD1. TRBV21-1 is given as a pseudogene. The CDR3 has 14 residues. This CDR3 is CASSNRTRGYGYTF. The CDR3 DNA follows: TGTGCCAGCAGCAATCGGACAAGAGGTTATGGCTACACCTTC.

The chain employs TRBV18 and TRBJ2-2, with D perhaps matching TRBD1 (5 bases). The length of the CDR3 is 16 residues. Between the trimmed V and J ends, which lost 1 base and 1 base, there was a span of 10 bases. Looked up from germline, CDR1 is KGHSH and CDR2 is LQKENI. The CDR3 protein is CASSPQGQGNTGELFF. The CDR3 coding sequence is TGTGCCAGCTCACCACAGGGGCAGGGGAACACCGGGGAGCTGTTTTTT. Full variable domain (outside the CDR3, taken from reference TRBV18 and TRBJ2-2): NAGVMQNPRHLVRRRGQEARLRCSPMKGHSHVYWYRQLPEEGLKFMVYLQKENIIDESGMPKERFSAEFPKEGPSILRIQQVVRGDSAAYFCASSPQGQGNTGELFFGEGSRLTVL.

The chain recombines TRBV28 with TRBJ2-5; 14 bases match TRBD2. The V gene end was trimmed by 3 bases and the J gene end by 0 bases; junction bases not matched to a gene: 6. The CDR3 has 18 residues. The germline CDR1 and CDR2 sequences are MDHEN and SYDVKM. The CDR3 DNA sequence: TGTGCCAGCAGTTTTCCGACTAGCGGGGGGGGGTACCAAGAGACCCAGTACTTC. Residues: CASSFPTSGGGYQETQYF. The whole variable domain, remainder taken from reference TRBV28 and TRBJ2-5, is DVKVTQSSRYLVKRTGEKVFLECVQDMDHENMFWYRQDPGLGLRLIYFSYDVKMKEKGDIPEGYSVSREKKERFSLILESASTNQTSMYLCASSFPTSGGGYQETQYFGPGTRLLVL.

V gene TRBV7-2 combines with J gene TRBJ2-1; possible D gene TRBD1, 5 bases. Per germline, CDR1 SGHTA and CDR2 FQGNSA. CDR3 length: 16 amino acids. Trimming left V 4 bases short and J 0 bases short, with 13 bases between. DNA for the CDR3: TGTGCCAGCAGCTCGTCAGGGTGGCCCTCCTACAATGAGCAGTTCTTC. Protein: CASSSSGWPSYNEQFF. Variable domain in full (rest from reference TRBV7-2 and TRBJ2-1): GAGVSQSPSNKVTEKGKDVELRCDPISGHTALYWYRQSLGQGLEFLIYFQGNSAPDKSGLPSDRFSAERTGGSVSTLTIQRTQQEDSAVYLCASSSSGWPSYNEQFFGPGTRLTVL.

This clone was seen a handful of times. This rearrangement joins TRBV28 to TRBJ1-6; 7 nucleotides line up with TRBD1. The length of the CDR3 is 15 residues. V trimming: 7 bases; J trimming: 10 bases; junction bases outside the gene matches: 13. Germline V gene sequence: CDR1 MDHEN, CDR2 SYDVKM. The CDR3 region is CASTLNDRAGSPLHF. The CDR3 region has the DNA TGTGCCAGCACCTTAAATGACAGGGCCGGATCACCCCTCCACTTT. The full variable domain, in which reference TRBV28 and TRBJ1-6 provide the parts outside the CDR3, is DVKVTQSSRYLVKRTGEKVFLECVQDMDHENMFWYRQDPGLGLRLIYFSYDVKMKEKGDIPEGYSVSREKKERFSLILESASTNQTSMYLCASTLNDRAGSPLHFGNGTRLTVT.

This sequence joins TRBV5-8 and TRBJ2-1, with D perhaps matching TRBD1 (6 bases). Germline V lookup: CDR1 SGHTS, CDR2 YDEGEE. V lost 1 base and J 1 base, leaving 9 bases between the germline ends. This CDR3 region has 15 residues. CDR3 nucleotides: TGTGCCAGCAGCTTGCAGGGGCGGTCCTACAATGAGCAGTTCTTC. Its protein is CASSLQGRSYNEQFF. The entire variable domain, with the rest obtained from reference TRBV5-8 and TRBJ2-1, is as follows: EAGVTQSPTHLIKTRGQQATLRCSPISGHTSVYWYQQALGLGLQFLLWYDEGEERNRGNFPPRFSGRQFPNYSSELNVNALELEDSALYLCASSLQGRSYNEQFFGPGTRLTVL.

The chain recombines TRBV9 with TRBJ2-2, with unresolved D. The CDR3 has 12 residues. V was cut by 4 bases and J by 3 bases, with 4 bases left in between. Germline V CDR1 and CDR2: SGDLS, YYNGEE. The CDR3 DNA reads TGTGCCAGCAGCCGCGACACCGGGGAGCTGTTTTTT. This encodes CASSRDTGELFF.